These 13 T cell receptor beta chains share one sample of origin, sequenced in a study of spatial heterogeneity in lung cancer. Time point in this sample: sample taken at primary tumor resection. TCRdb re-called the 5' RACE reads with MiXCR, one entry per CDR3 protein. The top ten hold less than 15% of the sample, which has 1,500 to 2,000 distinct CDR3 sequences, about 13% seen once. The input for sequencing was normal lung tissue next to the tumor, taken at surgery. The receptors stem from a female donor with early-stage non-small cell lung cancer.

In this sample, this clonotype turned up many times. The chain couples TRBV18 to TRBJ2-6; the D is unclear. CDR1 and CDR2 (germline): KGHSH, LQKENI. This CDR3 region has 17 residues. The V end was cut by 2 bases, the J end by 2 bases, with 13 bases between. The CDR3 sequence is CASSPSAPSAGANVLTF. The CDR3 DNA is TGTGCCAGCTCACCAAGCGCCCCTTCGGCTGGGGCCAACGTCCTGACTTTC.

This clonotype is medium-sized in the sample. This chain connects TRBV30 to TRBJ2-4; D remains unclear. This CDR3 has 14 residues. The V gene's germline CDR1 is GTSNPN and CDR2 SVGIG (reference sequence). Trimming removed 3 bases at V and 0 bases at J, with 9 bases between. The CDR3: CAWSMSIAKNIQYF. The CDR3 nucleotides are TGTGCCTGGAGCATGAGCATAGCCAAAAACATTCAGTACTTC. The full variable domain, with the rest looked up from reference TRBV30 and TRBJ2-4, is SQTIHQWPATLVQPVGSPLSLECTVEGTSNPNLYWYRQAAGRGLQLLFYSVGIGQISSEVPQNLSASRPQDRQFILSSKKLLLSDSGFYLCAWSMSIAKNIQYFGAGTRLSVL.

Many counts were recorded for this clonotype. This sequence joins TRBV30 and TRBJ1-6; tentative D call: TRBD1 (6 bases). CDR1 GTSNPN and CDR2 SVGIG come from the germline V gene (reference sequence). V lost 0 bases, J lost 10 bases, and 10 bases lay in between. The CDR3 has 13 amino acids. CDR3 protein: CAWSVDSWSPLHF. CDR3 sequence (DNA): TGTGCCTGGAGTGTGGACAGTTGGTCACCCCTCCACTTT.

By sample share, this clonotype is medium-sized. The chain uses TRBV20-1 and TRBJ2-7; 7 bases are shared with TRBD2. Trimming cost V 1 base and J 0 bases; bases outside gene matches: 6. This CDR3 is built from 15 residues. From germline, CDR1 is DFQATT and CDR2 SNEGSKA (reference sequence). The CDR3 here is CSARVLAESSYEQYF. CDR3 bases: TGCAGTGCTAGAGTTCTAGCGGAAAGCTCCTACGAGCAGTACTTC.

The V gene is TRBV7-2, the J gene TRBJ2-3; the D gene is possibly TRBD1 (5 bases). There are 13 residues in the CDR3. Germline V gene sequence: CDR1 SGHTA, CDR2 FQGNSA. The germline V and J ends were trimmed by 1 base and 6 bases, with 8 bases remaining between them. The CDR3 reads CASSLETVDTQYF. Written as DNA, the CDR3 is TGTGCCAGCAGCTTAGAGACAGTCGATACGCAGTATTTT.

This clonotype is medium-sized. V usage is TRBV19 and J usage is TRBJ2-7; 10 nucleotides align to TRBD2. The CDR3 spans 14 residues. The J segment lost 6 bases and the V segment lost 2 bases, leaving 4 bases of the junction unmatched. Germline V CDR1 and CDR2: LNHDA, SQIVND (reference sequence). CDR3 DNA sequence: TGTGCCAGTAGTATAAGCGGGAGGGCCCGCGAGCAGTACTTC. Its translation is CASSISGRAREQYF.

This clonotype is deemed medium-sized. V is TRBV25-1 and J is TRBJ1-2; TRBD1 is a possible D gene (5 bases). Germline V gives CDR1 MGHDK, CDR2 SYGVNS. The CDR3 runs to 10 residues. Deletions cut 5 bases from V and 8 bases from J, with 6 bases between. As DNA, the CDR3 is TGTGCCAGCAGTTCAGGGGGCTACACCTTC. It encodes CASSSGGYTF.

This clonotype is large within its sample. V and J are TRBV7-3 and TRBJ2-2; 10 bases map to TRBD1. CDR1 and CDR2 from the germline V gene are SGHTA and FQGTGA. This CDR3 region has 17 residues. The V and J ends lost 2 bases and 4 bases, in that order; junction bases with no gene match: 7. The CDR3 coding sequence is TGTGCCAGCAGCTTAGGGGACAGGGGTCGATTCACCGGGGAGCTGTTTTTT. This translates into CASSLGDRGRFTGELFF.

Judged by abundance, this clonotype is medium-sized. The rearrangement links TRBV27 to TRBJ2-4, with D perhaps matching TRBD2 (5 bases). The CDR3 spans 15 residues. The V end lost 8 bases, the J end lost 0 bases, and 14 bases lay between the germline ends. Germline CDR1 is MNHEY and CDR2 is SMNVEV (reference sequence). CDR3 coding DNA: TGTGCCAGCTCTCTTTCCGGGGTAGCCAAAAACATTCAGTACTTC. This gives the protein CASSLSGVAKNIQYF.

In this sample, this clonotype is large. The chain uses TRBV7-3 and TRBJ2-7; a weak D match, TRBD1 (6 bases). The CDR3 runs 17 residues. Germline assignment: CDR1 SGHTA and CDR2 FQGTGA. V was clipped by 5 bases and J by 0 bases, with 20 bases between them. The CDR3 spells CASSTRGPRDISYEQYF. The DNA of the CDR3 is TGTGCCAGCAGCACCAGAGGGCCCCGGGACATCTCCTACGAGCAGTACTTC.

This clonotype was seen more than once but under ten times. CDR3 bases: TGTGCCAGCAGCTTGCGGGACAGGGCGACCGGGGAGCTGTTTTTT. Amino acid sequence: CASSLRDRATGELFF. The chain links TRBV5-4 to TRBJ2-2; TRBD1 aligns across 9 bases. Germline assignment: CDR1 SGHNT and CDR2 YYREEE (reference sequence). The CDR3 consists of 15 residues. V lost 1 base to trimming and J lost 5 bases; unmatched junction nucleotides: 3.

J is TRBJ2-1 and V is TRBV12-3 or TRBV12-4; 11 bases map to TRBD2. This CDR3 comprises 17 residues. The V and J ends lost 2 bases and 8 bases, in that order; junction bases with no gene match: 11. CDR3 DNA sequence: TGTGCCAGCAGTTTAAGTGCCCCACTAGCGGGAGCCCATGAGCAGTTCTTC. It is translated as CASSLSAPLAGAHEQFF.

Within the sample, this clonotype is large. J is TRBJ2-7 and V is TRBV27; no reliable D call. The CDR3 contains 13 residues. Per germline, CDR1 MNHEY and CDR2 SMNVEV (reference sequence). Trimming pared 2 bases from V and 7 bases from J, leaving 12 bases between. In DNA form, the CDR3 reads TGTGCCAGCAGTTTAGGTCTGGGGTGGGAGCAGTACTTC. The encoded protein is CASSLGLGWEQYF.